Shown below are 10 T cell receptor beta chains from a single sample sequenced in a study of CD8+CD57+ T cells in acquired aplastic anemia. Patients included in sequencing had previously demonstrated CD8+CD57+ cell expansion by flow cytometry. Genomic DNA, the template, was used for profiling of the TCR beta VDJ and CDR3. TCRdb itself ran the reads through MiXCR, one entry per CDR3 protein. The sample records 260,000 or so distinct CDR3 sequences, 47% being singletons. Sequenced: sorted CD4+, CD8+, or CD8+CD57+ T cells (not recorded which) from PBMCs. These receptors all come from a human donor with aplastic anemia.

The V gene is TRBV20-1, the J gene TRBJ1-2; unclear D gene. The CDR3 totals 12 residues. Per the germline V gene, CDR1 is DFQATT and CDR2 is SNEGSKA (reference sequence). In DNA, the CDR3 is TGCACCGCTCGTCCGGGCGACTATGGCTACACCTTC. It encodes CTARPGDYGYTF.

This clonotype occurred many times. CDR3: CSARNPTLISTDTQYF. The CDR3 nucleotides read TGCAGTGCTAGGAACCCCACTCTGATTAGCACAGATACGCAGTATTTT. J is TRBJ2-3 and V is TRBV20-1; unclear D gene. V was pared by 3 bases and J by 0 bases, with 16 bases between. In germline, CDR1 is DFQATT, CDR2 SNEGSKA (reference sequence). The CDR3 is 16 residues long.

The chain joins TRBV6-1 to TRBJ2-5; 8 bases map to TRBD1. The CDR3 is 14 amino acids. V was clipped by 7 bases and J by 0 bases; unmatched bases: 4. The V gene's germline CDR1 is MNHNS and CDR2 SASEGT. CDR3 nucleotides: TGTGCCAGCAACCCGACAGGGGACCAAGAGACCCAGTACTTC. It specifies CASNPTGDQETQYF.

V is TRBV25-1 and J is TRBJ1-1, with D possibly being TRBD1 (5 bases). The CDR3 has 13 amino acids. CDR1 is MGHDK and CDR2 is SYGVNS in the germline V gene. Trimming left V 7 bases short and J 0 bases short, with 9 bases between. CDR3 bases: TGTGCCAGCATGGTAGGGGTGAACACTGAAGCTTTCTTT. The encoded protein is CASMVGVNTEAFF. The full variable domain, with the rest looked up from reference TRBV25-1 and TRBJ1-1, is EADIYQTPRYLVIGTGKKITLECSQTMGHDKMYWYQQDPGMELHLIHYSYGVNSTEKGDLSSESTVSRIRTEHFPLTLESARPSHTSQYLCASMVGVNTEAFFGQGTRLTVV.

The sample holds many counts of this clonotype. This chain joins TRBV5-1 and TRBJ2-7; D might be TRBD1 (6 bases). Trimming pared 0 bases from V and 3 bases from J, leaving 10 bases between. This CDR3 spans 14 amino acids. Germline V gives CDR1 SGHRS, CDR2 YFSETQ. The CDR3 sequence: CASSLEQGNYEQYF. The CDR3 nucleotides are TGCGCCAGCAGCTTGGAACAGGGAAACTACGAGCAGTACTTC.

This clonotype was detected only a few times. A junction end diverges from the germline sequence, so it may reflect a read error. The chain recombines TRBV6-5 with TRBJ2-1, with D possibly TRBD2 on 6 matching bases. The CDR3 is 12 amino acids. From germline, CDR1 is MNHEY and CDR2 SVGAGI. CDR3 region: CASSYGGYEQSF. The DNA of the CDR3 is TGTGCCAGCAGTTATGGGGGGTATGAGCAGTCCTTC.

V gene TRBV24-1 combines with J gene TRBJ1-4; 8 bases map to TRBD1. Trimming took 2 bases from V and 8 from J; bases not matched to a gene: 24. CDR3 length: 21 amino acids. Germline CDR1 and CDR2: KGHDR and SFDVKD. The CDR3 DNA is TGTGCCACCAGTGATTGGACAGGGATTGCCTCCTCCTCCGGGGGTAAAGAAAAACTGTTTTTT. Protein product: CATSDWTGIASSSGGKEKLFF.

In its sample, this clonotype was seen many times. The chain employs TRBV6-2 or TRBV6-3 and TRBJ1-5, with D unresolved. Per germline, CDR1 MNHEY and CDR2 SVGEGT. The CDR3 sequence is 14 residues long. V lost 5 bases and J lost 6, with 14 bases in between. CDR3 residues: CASSGNSRRQPQHF. The CDR3 nucleotides are TGTGCCAGCAGTGGCAACTCAAGACGTCAGCCCCAGCATTTT.

The CDR3 here is CSALRGTGGNEQFF. Written as DNA, the CDR3 is TGCAGCGCCCTGCGGGGGACAGGGGGGAATGAGCAGTTCTTC. The chain recombines TRBV29-1 with TRBJ2-7, with 11 nucleotides matching TRBD1. The DNA end favors TRBJ2-1, so the J call may be wrong. Germline assignment: CDR1 SQVTM and CDR2 ANQGSEA. The CDR3 sequence is 14 residues long.

The table lists this clonotype with a few counts. One base away lies a much larger clone, so this may be a sequencing read error. This CDR3 is CASSLGVTSTGTQYF. CDR3 in DNA: TGTGCTAGCAGCTTAGGTGTCACTAGCACAGGTACGCAGTATTTT. The chain carries TRBV7-7 and TRBJ2-3, with D maybe TRBD2 (6 bases). CDR1 is SSHAT and CDR2 is FNYEAQ in the germline V gene (reference sequence). The CDR3 has 15 amino acids.